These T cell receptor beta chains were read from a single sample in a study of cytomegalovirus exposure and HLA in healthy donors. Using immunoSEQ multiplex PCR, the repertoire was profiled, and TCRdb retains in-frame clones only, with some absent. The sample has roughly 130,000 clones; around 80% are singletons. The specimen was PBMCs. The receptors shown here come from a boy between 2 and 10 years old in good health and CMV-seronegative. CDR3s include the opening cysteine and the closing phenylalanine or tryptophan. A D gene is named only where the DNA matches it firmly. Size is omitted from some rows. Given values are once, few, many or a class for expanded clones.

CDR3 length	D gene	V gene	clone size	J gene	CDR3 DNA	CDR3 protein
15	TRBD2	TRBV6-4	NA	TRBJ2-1	TGTGCCAGCAGTGACGGGACTAGCGGTTACAATGAGCAGTTCTTC	CASSDGTSGYNEQFF
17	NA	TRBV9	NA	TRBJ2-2	TGTGCCAGCAGCCAAACCGCGGACAGAATAGCCACCGGGGAGCTGTTTTTT	CASSQTADRIATGELFF
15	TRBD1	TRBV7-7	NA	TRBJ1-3	TGTGCTAGCAGCTTAGGGACAGGGGTCGGAAACACCATATATTTT	CASSLGTGVGNTIYF
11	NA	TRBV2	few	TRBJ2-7	TGTGCCAGCAGAGAGAGCTACGAGCAGTACTTC	CASRESYEQYF
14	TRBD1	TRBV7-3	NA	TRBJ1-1	TGTGCCAGCAGCTTTATCGGACAGGCCTCAAAAGCTTTCTTT	CASSFIGQASKAFF
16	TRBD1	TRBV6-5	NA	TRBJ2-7	TGTGCCAGCAGTTATTACGCCACAGGGGGCCCCTACGAGCAGTACTTC	CASSYYATGGPYEQYF
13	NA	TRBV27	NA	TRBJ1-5	TGTGCCAGCAGCCTCACAGGGAATCAGCCCCAGCATTTT	CASSLTGNQPQHF
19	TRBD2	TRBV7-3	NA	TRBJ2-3	TGTGCCAGCAGCCACGACAGGACGGGAGGGCCGGGAAGAACAGATACGCAGTATTTT	CASSHDRTGGPGRTDTQYF
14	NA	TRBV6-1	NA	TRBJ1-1	TGTGCCAGCAGAACGAACAGGGAAAACACTGAAGCTTTCTTT	CASRTNRENTEAFF
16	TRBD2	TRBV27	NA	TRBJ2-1	TGTGCCAGCAGTTTTCTAGCGGGAGGTAGTGGCGGTGAGCAGTTCTTC	CASSFLAGGSGGEQFF
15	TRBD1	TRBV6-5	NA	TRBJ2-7	TGTGCCAGCAGGACGAGGACAGGGATTCTCCACGAGCAGTACTTC	CASRTRTGILHEQYF
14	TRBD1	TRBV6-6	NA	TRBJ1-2	TGTGCCAGCAGTTACTCAGGACAGGGGGTTGGCTACACCTTC	CASSYSGQGVGYTF
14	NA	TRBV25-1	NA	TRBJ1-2	TGTGCCAGCAGTGAACCCGGGGAGAACTATGGCTACACCTTC	CASSEPGENYGYTF
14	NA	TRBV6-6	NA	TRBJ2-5	TGTGCCAGCAGTCTACACGGGTCTCAAGAGACCCAGTACTTC	CASSLHGSQETQYF
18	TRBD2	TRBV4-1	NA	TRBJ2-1	TGCGCCAGCACCTCAGGTCCTAGCGGGGGAGACACCTACAATGAGCAGTTCTTC	CASTSGPSGGDTYNEQFF
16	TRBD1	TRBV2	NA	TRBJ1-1	TGTGCCAGCAGCGCCGGGACAGGGGGGTTCAACACTGAAGCTTTCTTT	CASSAGTGGFNTEAFF
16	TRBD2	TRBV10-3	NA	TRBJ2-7	TGTGCCATCAGCCAAGCGGGGGCCCTTCTTGAGTACGAGCAGTACTTC	CAISQAGALLEYEQYF
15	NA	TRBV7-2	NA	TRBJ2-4	TGTGCCAGCAGCTTAGGGGCTAGCTGGCAAAACATTCAGTACTTC	CASSLGASWQNIQYF
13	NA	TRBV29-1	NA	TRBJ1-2	TGCAGCGTTGAGGGCAGGTCGCGCGAAGGCTACACCTTC	CSVEGRSREGYTF
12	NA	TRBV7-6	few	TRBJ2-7	TGTGCCAGCAGCCCTATTCGGAGTGAGCAGTACTTC	CASSPIRSEQYF
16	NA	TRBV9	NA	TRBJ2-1	TGTGCCAGCAGCGTAGGAGCGGGTAAGTCCTACAATGAGCAGTTCTTC	CASSVGAGKSYNEQFF
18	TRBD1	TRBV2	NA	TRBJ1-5	TGTGCCAGCAGTGAGTCGAGGGACAGGGCAAGGGGGAATCAGCCCCAGCATTTT	CASSESRDRARGNQPQHF
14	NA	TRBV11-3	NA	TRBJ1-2	TGTGCCAGCAGCTTAGAACAGAAAAGCTATGGCTACACCTTC	CASSLEQKSYGYTF
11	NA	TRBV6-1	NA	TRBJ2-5	TGTGCCAGCGCCCGAGAGGGGGCCCAGTACTTC	CASAREGAQYF
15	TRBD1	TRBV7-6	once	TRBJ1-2	TGTGCCAGCAGCTCGACAGGGAGCCCGGACTATGGCTACACCTTC	CASSSTGSPDYGYTF
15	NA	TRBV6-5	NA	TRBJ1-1	TGTGCCAGCAGTTACCAGGAATCGGGCGCGGGTGAAGCTTTCTTT	CASSYQESGAGEAFF
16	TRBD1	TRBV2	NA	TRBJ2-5	TGTGCCAGCAGTTGGAAAAGGGACAGGCGGAAAGAGACCCAGTACTTC	CASSWKRDRRKETQYF
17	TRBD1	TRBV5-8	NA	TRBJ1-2	TGTGCCAGCAGCTTGAAGGGGACAGGGGGTATTGGGTATGGCTACACCTTC	CASSLKGTGGIGYGYTF
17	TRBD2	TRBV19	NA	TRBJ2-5	TGTGCCAGTAGTCTAACCTTAAAGGGGAGGGCAATGGAGACCCAGTACTTC	CASSLTLKGRAMETQYF
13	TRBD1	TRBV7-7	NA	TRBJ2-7	TGTGCTAGCAGCTTAGGACAGGACCTCGAGCAGTACTTC	CASSLGQDLEQYF
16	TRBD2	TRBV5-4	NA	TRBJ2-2	TGTGCCAGCAGCTTGGGACTAGCGGGGAACACCGGGGAGCTGTTTTTT	CASSLGLAGNTGELFF
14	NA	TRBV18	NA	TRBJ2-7	TGTGCCAGCTCACCACAGCTGAGCTCCTACGAGCAGTACTTC	CASSPQLSSYEQYF
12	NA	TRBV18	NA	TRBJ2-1	TGTGCCAGCTCACTTCAGGATTATGAGCAGTTCTTC	CASSLQDYEQFF
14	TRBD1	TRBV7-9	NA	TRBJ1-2	TGTGCCAGCAGCTCACAGGGGCGTGGATATGGCTACACCTTC	CASSSQGRGYGYTF
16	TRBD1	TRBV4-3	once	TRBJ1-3	TGCGCCAGCAGCCTTGGGACAGGGGGGGCTTCGAACACCATATATTTT	CASSLGTGGASNTIYF
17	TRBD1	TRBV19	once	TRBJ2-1	TGTGCCAGTATATCCGGGACAGGGGAGAGTGGCTACAATGAGCAGTTCTTC	CASISGTGESGYNEQFF
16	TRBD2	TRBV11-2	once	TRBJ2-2	TGTGCCAGCATTCTAAAAGGGACTAGCTCATCCGGGGAGCTGTTTTTT	CASILKGTSSSGELFF
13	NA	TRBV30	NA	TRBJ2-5	TGTGCCTGGACCGACAGTCCGCAAGAGACCCAGTACTTC	CAWTDSPQETQYF
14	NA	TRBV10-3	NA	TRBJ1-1	TGTGCCATCAGTGTTGGAGGACTAGGCACTGAAGCTTTCTTT	CAISVGGLGTEAFF
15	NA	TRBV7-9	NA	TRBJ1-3	TGTTCCAGCAGCACCTTGACAGGTTCTGGAAACACCATATATTTT	CSSSTLTGSGNTIYF
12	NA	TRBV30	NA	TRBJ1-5	TGTGCCTGGAGTAACAGCCACGGGCCCCAGCATTTT	CAWSNSHGPQHF
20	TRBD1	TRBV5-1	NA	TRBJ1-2	TGCGCCAGCAGCGTAGGGACAGGTGTGTACCCCGTCGTCCTACTAGATGGCTACACCTTC	CASSVGTGVYPVVLLDGYTF
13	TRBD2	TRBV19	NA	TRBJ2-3	TGTGCCAGTAGGACTAGCGGGACAGATACGCAGTATTTT	CASRTSGTDTQYF
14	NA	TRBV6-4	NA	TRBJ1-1	TGTGCCAGCAAGGCGGAGCTGATCAACACTGAAGCTTTCTTT	CASKAELINTEAFF
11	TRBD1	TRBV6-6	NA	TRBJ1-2	TGTGCCACAGACAGGGCCGGGGGCTACACCTTC	CATDRAGGYTF
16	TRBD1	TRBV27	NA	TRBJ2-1	TGTGCCAGCAGCGACAGGGGTCCTTATCTGTTCGATGAGCAGTTCTTC	CASSDRGPYLFDEQFF
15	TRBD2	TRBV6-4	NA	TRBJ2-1	TGTGCCAGCAGTGTTGCTAGCGGGGGACACAATGAGCAGTTCTTC	CASSVASGGHNEQFF
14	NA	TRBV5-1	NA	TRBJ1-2	TGCGCCAGCAGCTTGGGTTACAGTCTCTATGGCTACACCTTC	CASSLGYSLYGYTF